This TCR beta chain was identified during a study of blood T cell repertoires in COVID-19. About the research overall: Collection of acute and convalescent COVID-19 samples took place in the United States, Italy and Spain. T cells, B-cell-depleted T cells, or PBMCs provided the cDNA or gDNA that served as material.

Germline V gene sequence: CDR1 LNHNV, CDR2 YYDKDF (reference sequence). This CDR3 has 17 residues. V shed 1 base and J shed 2 bases, with 16 bases lying between them. Generated by immunoSEQ multiplex PCR, the TCRdb table keeps only in-frame clones and is missing some. The data show 200,000 to 300,000 clones, 85% to 90% seen once. The chain is built from TRBV15 and TRBJ2-3; TRBD1 is a possible D gene (6 bases). Sequenced material: peripheral blood. The origin of this receptor is a woman in her sixties or seventies with COVID-19, enrolled during active disease. Here the CDR3 DNA reads TGTGCCACCAGCAGAGTGTTGGGGGCTGTGGACACAGATACGCAGTATTTT. Its translation is CATSRVLGAVDTDTQYF.